This passage covers 24 T cell receptor beta chains from one sample sequenced in a study of STAT3 mutations in large granular lymphocyte leukemia. Study-wide findings and caveats: Every T-LGLL patient had at least one immunodominant TCRbeta clonotype.

This table comes from immunoSEQ multiplex PCR, and its TCRdb copy is limited to in-frame clones, with some not included. Counted here are 6,000 or so clones, roughly 34% occurring once; the ten biggest clones make up 15% to 20%. Antigens for these TCRs are unknown. Sequences were obtained from peripheral blood mononuclear cells. The receptors stem from a woman in her 40s with T-cell large granular lymphocyte leukemia. Some clones in this sample may be carry-over from other donors' samples.

This clone was seen more than once but under ten times. The chain employs TRBV2 and TRBJ1-3; the D gene is possibly TRBD1 (6 bases). Germline CDR1 is SNHLY and CDR2 is FYNNEI. Deletions cut 6 bases from V and 4 bases from J, with 16 bases between. CDR3 length: 15 residues. The CDR3 is CASRRGGERGNTIYF. CDR3 nucleotide sequence: TGTGCCAGCAGACGTGGGGGCGAAAGGGGAAACACCATATATTTT.

The CDR3: CASSLYVGDRGNYGYTF. CDR3 DNA sequence: TGTGCCAGCAGCTTATATGTAGGGGACAGGGGTAACTATGGCTACACCTTC. The chain joins TRBV7-2 to TRBJ1-2, with 10 nucleotides matching TRBD1. CDR3 size: 17 residues. Germline-derived CDR1 and CDR2 are SGHTA and FQGNSA. After removal of 2 bases from V and 1 base from J, the junction contained 7 bases not matched to a gene. Full variable domain (missing parts from reference TRBV7-2 and TRBJ1-2): GAGVSQSPSNKVTEKGKDVELRCDPISGHTALYWYRQSLGQGLEFLIYFQGNSAPDKSGLPSDRFSAERTGGSVSTLTIQRTQQEDSAVYLCASSLYVGDRGNYGYTFGSGTRLTVV.

This clone was counted between two and nine times. V is TRBV4-1 and J is TRBJ2-7; D not resolved. The CDR3 runs to 13 residues. The germline V and J ends were trimmed by 1 base and 2 bases, with 6 bases remaining between them. Germline V lookup: CDR1 MGHRA, CDR2 YSYEKL. CDR3 bases: TGCGCCAGCAGCCAAGGACAAACCTACGAGCAGTACTTC. The encoded protein is CASSQGQTYEQYF.

Remarks on this clone: Other nucleotide sequences in the sample specify the same CDR3. The rearrangement joins TRBV5-1 to TRBJ1-2; D uncertain. The germline V gene encodes CDR1 SGHRS and CDR2 YFSETQ. The CDR3 contains 11 residues. The V gene lost 7 bases and the J gene lost 4 bases, with 8 bases spanning the gap. The DNA for the CDR3 is TGCGCCAGCCGGGAGGCCTATGGCTACACCTTC. As protein: CASREAYGYTF.

This clone occurred once. V usage is TRBV7-8 and J usage is TRBJ2-5, with TRBD1 matching 9 bases. Per the germline V gene, CDR1 is SGHVS and CDR2 is FQNEAQ. The CDR3 covers 16 residues. V was clipped by 2 bases and J by 1 base; unmatched bases: 5. For the CDR3, the DNA is TGTGCCAGCAGCTTAAAGGGGGGACAGGGCCAAGAGACCCAGTACTTC. It yields the protein CASSLKGGQGQETQYF.

This clone was recorded a few times. This chain connects TRBV5-1 to TRBJ2-7, with a tentative D call TRBD1 (6 bases). Germline CDR1 reads SGHRS; CDR2 reads YFSETQ. The CDR3 runs to 15 residues. The V end was cut by 0 bases, the J end by 3 bases, with 13 bases between. The CDR3 here is CASSLDHRDIYEQYF. Written as DNA, the CDR3 is TGCGCCAGCAGCTTGGATCACCGGGACATCTACGAGCAGTACTTC.

The J gene is TRBJ2-1, the V gene TRBV30; D gene unclear. CDR3 length: 13 amino acids. With 0 bases removed from V and 8 bases from J, the gap between germline ends came to 11 bases. In germline, CDR1 is GTSNPN, CDR2 SVGIG (reference sequence). The CDR3, as DNA: TGTGCCTGGAGTGTAGGTGGTAGCTATGAGCAGTTCTTC. Translating gives CAWSVGGSYEQFF.

The chain combines TRBV5-1 with TRBJ1-6; 8 positions match TRBD1. The CDR3 contains 15 residues. Germline V CDR1 and CDR2: SGHRS, YFSETQ. V trimming: 1 base; J trimming: 8 bases; junction bases outside the gene matches: 5. In nucleotides, the CDR3 is TGCGCCAGCAGCTTGATCCACAGGGGGGATTCACCCCTCCACTTT. This translates into CASSLIHRGDSPLHF.

In this sample, this clone turned up a few times. The chain uses TRBV9 and TRBJ2-3; a possible D gene is TRBD1 (6 bases). V was trimmed by 2 bases and J by 0 bases, leaving 7 bases between them. Germline loops: CDR1 SGDLS, CDR2 YYNGEE. There are 14 residues in the CDR3. This CDR3 reads CASSVRGSTDTQYF. The CDR3 region has the DNA TGTGCCAGCAGCGTCAGGGGAAGCACAGATACGCAGTATTTT.

There are a few counts of this clone. The rearrangement uses TRBV5-6 and TRBJ1-3; 8 bases line up with TRBD1. Per the germline V gene, CDR1 is SGHDT and CDR2 is YYEEEE. The V segment lost 3 bases and the J segment 0 bases; nucleotides outside the gene matches: 5. The CDR3 is made up of 16 amino acids. CDR3 bases: TGTGCCAGCAGCTGGGCAGGGGGCTTCTCTGGAAACACCATATATTTT. Translating gives CASSWAGGFSGNTIYF.

In DNA, the CDR3 is TGTGCCAGCAGCCAAGGGTGGGCAGATGGAAACACCATATATTTT. Encoded protein: CASSQGWADGNTIYF. The genes are TRBV4-2 and TRBJ1-3; no reliable D call. Trimming left V 1 base short and J 3 bases short, with 10 bases between. The germline gives CDR1 LGHNA, CDR2 YNFKEQ. The CDR3 has 15 residues.

The rearrangement joins TRBV18 to TRBJ1-4; perhaps TRBD1 as D (6 bases). The CDR3 is made up of 17 amino acids. Germline CDR1 is KGHSH and CDR2 is LQKENI. V lost 1 base to trimming and J lost 3 bases, with 15 bases between them. The CDR3 DNA sequence: TGTGCCAGCTCACCACTTGAAACAGGGTCAGCTAATGAAAAACTGTTTTTT. Its protein is CASSPLETGSANEKLFF.

There are a few counts of this clone. The rearrangement links TRBV5-4 to TRBJ1-1, with 7 nucleotides matching TRBD1. This CDR3 is 15 amino acids long. The junction had 6 bases not matched to a gene; V was cut back by 4 bases and J by 0 bases. CDR1 is SGHNT and CDR2 is YYREEE in the germline V gene (reference sequence). CDR3: CASSPRDSLNTEAFF. For the CDR3, the DNA is TGTGCCAGCAGCCCTCGGGACAGCCTGAACACTGAAGCTTTCTTT.

The V and J genes are TRBV28 and TRBJ1-2; D is undetermined. The germline gives CDR1 MDHEN, CDR2 SYDVKM. The CDR3 sequence is 16 residues long. Trimming stripped 2 bases from V and 5 bases from J, with 18 bases between. CDR3 coding DNA: TGTGCCAGCAGTTTAGACGCAGGTGGGGAAGGTTATGGCTACACCTTC. Protein product: CASSLDAGGEGYGYTF.

The chain joins TRBV5-8 to TRBJ1-2; TRBD1 is a possible D gene (5 bases). Germline V gene sequence: CDR1 SGHTS, CDR2 YDEGEE. V lost 4 bases and J 8 bases, leaving 18 bases between the germline ends. The CDR3 runs to 14 residues. The CDR3 coding sequence is TGTGCCAGCAGCGGGGACGGACCGATTAGAGGCTACACCTTC. This codes for CASSGDGPIRGYTF.

The V and J genes are TRBV14 and TRBJ1-1; tentative D call: TRBD1 (5 bases). The length of the CDR3 is 15 residues. Trimming pared 1 base from V and 0 bases from J, leaving 9 bases between. Germline V CDR1 and CDR2: SGHDN, FVKESK. The CDR3: CASSQGGALNTEAFF. The CDR3, as DNA: TGTGCCAGCAGCCAAGGCGGGGCGCTGAACACTGAAGCTTTCTTT.

This clone has just a few counts. This sequence joins TRBV5-1 and TRBJ1-6, with a tentative D call TRBD1 (5 bases). Germline lookup yields CDR1 SGHRS and CDR2 YFSETQ. Trimming removed 5 bases at V and 7 bases at J, with 7 bases between. The CDR3 sequence is 12 residues long. CDR3 bases: TGCGCCAGCAGGGAGGGGAATTCACCCCTCCACTTT. It yields the protein CASREGNSPLHF.

This chain uses TRBV4-1 with TRBJ2-2, with TRBD2 as a possible D gene (6 bases). CDR3 length equals 16 residues. With 0 bases removed from V and 3 bases from J, the gap between germline ends came to 11 bases. Germline V CDR1 and CDR2: MGHRA, YSYEKL. This CDR3 reads CASSQDEGTYTGELFF. For the CDR3, the DNA is TGCGCCAGCAGCCAAGATGAGGGGACTTACACCGGGGAGCTGTTTTTT.

The CDR3 reads CATRRAMSGSMDEQFF. The CDR3 nucleotides are TGTGCCACCCGAAGGGCTATGTCGGGGAGTATGGATGAGCAGTTCTTC. V gene TRBV27 combines with J gene TRBJ2-1, with a possible D match to TRBD2 (5 bases). Germline V lookup: CDR1 MNHEY, CDR2 SMNVEV (reference sequence). V lost 10 bases and J 8 bases, leaving 27 bases between the germline ends. The CDR3 is 16 residues long.

V usage is TRBV7-9 and J usage is TRBJ2-7; tentative D call: TRBD1 (5 bases). CDR3 length equals 13 residues. The V gene lost 7 bases and the J gene lost 2 bases, with 12 bases spanning the gap. Germline CDR1 SEHNR, CDR2 FQNEAQ (reference sequence). CDR3 in amino acids: CASTQGLTYEQYF. As DNA, the CDR3 is TGTGCCAGCACCCAGGGCCTGACCTACGAGCAGTACTTC.

This clone was found a few times. V gene TRBV5-5 combines with J gene TRBJ2-7, with D maybe TRBD1 (6 bases). V gave up 0 bases and J gave up 1 base, with 8 bases separating them. The CDR3 has 14 residues. Germline assignment: CDR1 SGHKS and CDR2 YYEKEE (reference sequence). The CDR3 nucleotides are TGTGCCAGCAGCTTGGGGACAGCGTCCTACGAGCAGTACTTC. Encoded protein: CASSLGTASYEQYF. The full variable domain, in which reference TRBV5-5 and TRBJ2-7 provide the parts outside the CDR3, is DAGVTQSPTHLIKTRGQQVTLRCSPISGHKSVSWYQQVLGQGPQFIFQYYEKEERGRGNFPDRFSARQFPNYSSELNVNALLLGDSALYLCASSLGTASYEQYFGPGTRLTVT.

The gene calls are TRBV19 and TRBJ1-4; unclear D gene. Germline CDR1 LNHDA, CDR2 SQIVND (reference sequence). Trimming stripped 1 base from V and 6 bases from J, with 15 bases between. The CDR3 extends over 16 amino acids. CDR3 sequence: CASSIGAETPYEKLFF. The CDR3 nucleotides read TGTGCCAGTAGTATAGGGGCCGAGACACCGTATGAAAAACTGTTTTTT. Supplemented by reference TRBV19 and TRBJ1-4, the full variable domain reads DGGITQSPKYLFRKEGQNVTLSCEQNLNHDAMYWYRQDPGQGLRLIYYSQIVNDFQKGDIAEGYSVSREKKESFPLTVTSAQKNPTAFYLCASSIGAETPYEKLFFGSGTQLSVL.

This clone was counted a few times. This sequence joins TRBV5-6 and TRBJ1-2; D unclear. The V end lost 6 bases, the J end lost 4 bases, and 7 bases lay between the germline ends. The V gene's germline CDR1 is SGHDT and CDR2 YYEEEE. CDR3 length equals 11 residues. The CDR3 nucleotides read TGTGCCAGCAACCGGGGCTATGGCTACACCTTC. This gives the protein CASNRGYGYTF.

This clone came up a few times. The chain recombines TRBV2 with TRBJ1-5; weak D call: TRBD1 (6 bases). CDR1 is SNHLY, CDR2 FYNNEI, per germline. The CDR3 loop spans 14 amino acids. Trimming cost V 7 bases and J 5 bases, with 15 bases left between them. CDR3 protein: CASKEGTTYQPQHF. CDR3 in DNA: TGTGCCAGCAAAGAAGGGACAACTTATCAGCCCCAGCATTTT. Drawing the rest from reference TRBV2 and TRBJ1-5, the complete variable domain is EPEVTQTPSHQVTQMGQEVILRCVPISNHLYFYWYRQILGQKVEFLVSFYNNEISEKSEIFDDQFSVERPDGSNFTLKIRSTKLEDSAMYFCASKEGTTYQPQHFGDGTRLSIL.